This T cell receptor (beta chain) was profiled in a study of PD-1 blockade in classical Hodgkin lymphoma. Time point of the sample: cycle 4 day 1 (C4D1), after 5 to 7 weeks of nivolumab. Every patient had relapsed following autologous stem cell transplantation, and cohorts differed in brentuximab vedotin exposure. Complete response, partial response or progressive disease was recorded as best response. TCRdb's table, derived via immunoSEQ multiplex PCR, lists solely in-frame clones and lacks some. Among 20,000 to 25,000 clones, roughly three quarters were seen once, and the ten largest hold roughly 19%. The germline V gene has CDR1 SNHLY and CDR2 FYNNEI. V lost 3 bases, J lost 4 bases, and 13 bases lay in between. The CDR3 runs 14 residues. Points on this clone: In the same sample, other DNA sequences code for this CDR3.

Sequencing used peripheral blood mononuclear cells (PBMCs), obtained before the fourth cycle of nivolumab. This sequence joins TRBV2 and TRBJ2-7, with D tentatively TRBD1 or TRBD2 (5 bases each). This clonotype originated in a human donor with classical Hodgkin lymphoma. This CDR3 is CASSDQGAAYEQYF. The CDR3 bases are TGTGCCAGCAGTGATCAGGGAGCGGCTTACGAGCAGTACTTC.